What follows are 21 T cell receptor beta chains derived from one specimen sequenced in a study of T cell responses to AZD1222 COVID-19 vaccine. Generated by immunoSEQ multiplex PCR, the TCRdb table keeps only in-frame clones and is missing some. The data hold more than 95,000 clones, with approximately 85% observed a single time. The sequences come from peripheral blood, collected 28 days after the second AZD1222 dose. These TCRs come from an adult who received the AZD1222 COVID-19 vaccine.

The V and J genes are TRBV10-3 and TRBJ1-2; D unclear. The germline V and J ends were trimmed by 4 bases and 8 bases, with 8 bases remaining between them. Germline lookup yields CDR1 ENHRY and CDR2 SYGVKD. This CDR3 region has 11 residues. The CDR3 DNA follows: TGTGCCATCAGTGCCGACCTGGGCTACACCTTC. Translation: CAISADLGYTF.

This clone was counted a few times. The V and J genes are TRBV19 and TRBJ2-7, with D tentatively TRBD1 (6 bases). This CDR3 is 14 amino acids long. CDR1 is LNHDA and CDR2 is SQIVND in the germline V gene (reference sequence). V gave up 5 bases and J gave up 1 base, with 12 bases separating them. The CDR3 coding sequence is TGTGCCAGTAGTTACAGGGTGGGATCCTACGAGCAGTACTTC. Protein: CASSYRVGSYEQYF.

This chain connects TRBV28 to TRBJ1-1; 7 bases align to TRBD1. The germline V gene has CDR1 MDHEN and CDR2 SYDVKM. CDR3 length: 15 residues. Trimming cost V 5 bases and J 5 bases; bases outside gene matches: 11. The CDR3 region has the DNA TGTGCCAGCAGTATGACAGGGTCGAGGAAAACTGAAGCTTTCTTT. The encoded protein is CASSMTGSRKTEAFF.

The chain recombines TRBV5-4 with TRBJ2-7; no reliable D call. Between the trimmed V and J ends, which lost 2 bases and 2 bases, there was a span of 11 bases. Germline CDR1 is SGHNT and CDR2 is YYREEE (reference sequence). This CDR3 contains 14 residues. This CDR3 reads CASSFDRQTYEQYF. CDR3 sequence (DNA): TGTGCCAGCAGCTTTGACCGACAAACCTACGAGCAGTACTTC.

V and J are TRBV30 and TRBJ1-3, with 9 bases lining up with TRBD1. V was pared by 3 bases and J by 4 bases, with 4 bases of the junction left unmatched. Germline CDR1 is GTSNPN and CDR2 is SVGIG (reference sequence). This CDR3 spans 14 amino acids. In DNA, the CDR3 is TGTGCCTGGAGCCTTGGGACAGGGGGAAACACCATATATTTT. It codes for CAWSLGTGGNTIYF. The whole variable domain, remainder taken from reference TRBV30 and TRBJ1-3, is SQTIHQWPATLVQPVGSPLSLECTVEGTSNPNLYWYRQAAGRGLQLLFYSVGIGQISSEVPQNLSASRPQDRQFILSSKKLLLSDSGFYLCAWSLGTGGNTIYFGEGSWLTVV.

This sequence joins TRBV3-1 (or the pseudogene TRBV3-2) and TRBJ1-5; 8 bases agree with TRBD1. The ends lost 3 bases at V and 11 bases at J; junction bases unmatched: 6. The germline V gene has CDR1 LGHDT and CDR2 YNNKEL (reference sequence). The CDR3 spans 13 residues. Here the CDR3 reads CASSQLQGETQHF. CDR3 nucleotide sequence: TGTGCCAGCAGCCAGTTACAGGGGGAGACCCAGCATTTT.

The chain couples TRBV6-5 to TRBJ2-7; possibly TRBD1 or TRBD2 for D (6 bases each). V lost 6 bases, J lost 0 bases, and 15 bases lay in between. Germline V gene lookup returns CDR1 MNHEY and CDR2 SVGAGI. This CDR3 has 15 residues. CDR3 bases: TGTGCCAGCAGGCGCGGGACACCAGTCTCCTACGAGCAGTACTTC. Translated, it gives CASRRGTPVSYEQYF.

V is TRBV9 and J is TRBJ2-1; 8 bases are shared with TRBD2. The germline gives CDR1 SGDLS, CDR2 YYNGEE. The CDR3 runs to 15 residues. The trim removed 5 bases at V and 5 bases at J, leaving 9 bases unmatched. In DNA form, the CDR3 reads TGTGCCAGCAGTATGCGGGGGGCGAATAACAATGAGCAGTTCTTC. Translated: CASSMRGANNNEQFF.

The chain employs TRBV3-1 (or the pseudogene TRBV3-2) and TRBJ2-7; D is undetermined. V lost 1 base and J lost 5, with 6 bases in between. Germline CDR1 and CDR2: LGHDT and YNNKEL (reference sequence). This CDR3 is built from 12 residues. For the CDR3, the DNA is TGTGCCAGCAGCCAAGTTATCCACGAGCAGTACTTC. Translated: CASSQVIHEQYF.

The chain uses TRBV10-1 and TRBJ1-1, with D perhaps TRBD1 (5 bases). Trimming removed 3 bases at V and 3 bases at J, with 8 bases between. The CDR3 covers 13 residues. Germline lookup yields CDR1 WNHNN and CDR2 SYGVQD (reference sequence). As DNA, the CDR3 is TGCGCCAGCAGTGATTCCAGGGACACTGAAGCTTTCTTT. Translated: CASSDSRDTEAFF.

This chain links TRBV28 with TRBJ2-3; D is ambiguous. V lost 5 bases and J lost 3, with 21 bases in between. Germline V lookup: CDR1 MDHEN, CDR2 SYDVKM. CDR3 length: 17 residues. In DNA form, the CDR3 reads TGTGCCAGCAGTCCGGCCGGGTGGTTGGGTAGGACAGATACGCAGTATTTT. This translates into CASSPAGWLGRTDTQYF. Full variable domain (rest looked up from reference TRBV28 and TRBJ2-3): DVKVTQSSRYLVKRTGEKVFLECVQDMDHENMFWYRQDPGLGLRLIYFSYDVKMKEKGDIPEGYSVSREKKERFSLILESASTNQTSMYLCASSPAGWLGRTDTQYFGPGTRLTVL.

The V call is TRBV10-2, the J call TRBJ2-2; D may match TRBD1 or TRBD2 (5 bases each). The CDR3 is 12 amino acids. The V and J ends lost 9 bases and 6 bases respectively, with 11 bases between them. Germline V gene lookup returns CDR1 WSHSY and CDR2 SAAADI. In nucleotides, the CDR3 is TGCGCCAGTTCGAGGGGTGCCGGGGAGCTGTTTTTT. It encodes CASSRGAGELFF.

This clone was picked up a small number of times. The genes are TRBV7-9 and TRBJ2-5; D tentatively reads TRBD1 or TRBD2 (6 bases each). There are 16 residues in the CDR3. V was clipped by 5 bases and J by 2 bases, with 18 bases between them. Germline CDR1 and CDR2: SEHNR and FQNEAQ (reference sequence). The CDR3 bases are TGTGCCAGCAGCCCCGGGGGCAGGGGCCCACAAGAGACCCAGTACTTC. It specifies CASSPGGRGPQETQYF.

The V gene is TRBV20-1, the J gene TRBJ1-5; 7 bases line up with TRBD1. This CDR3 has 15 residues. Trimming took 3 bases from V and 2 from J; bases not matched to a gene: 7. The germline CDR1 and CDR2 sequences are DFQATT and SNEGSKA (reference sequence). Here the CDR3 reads CSASKGAGGNQPQHF. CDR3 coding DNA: TGCAGTGCTAGTAAGGGGGCTGGTGGCAATCAGCCCCAGCATTTT.

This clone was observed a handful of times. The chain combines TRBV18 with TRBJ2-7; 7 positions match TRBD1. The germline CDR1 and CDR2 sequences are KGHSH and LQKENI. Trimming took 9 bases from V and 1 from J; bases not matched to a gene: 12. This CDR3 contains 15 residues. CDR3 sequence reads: CASSRGQDQSYEQYF. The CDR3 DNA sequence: TGTGCCAGTTCAAGAGGACAGGACCAATCCTACGAGCAGTACTTC.

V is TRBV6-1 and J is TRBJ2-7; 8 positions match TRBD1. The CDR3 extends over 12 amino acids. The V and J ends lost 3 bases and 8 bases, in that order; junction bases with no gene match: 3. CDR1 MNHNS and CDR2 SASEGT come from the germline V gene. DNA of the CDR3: TGTGCCAGCAGTGAGCAGGGGGCGAAGCAGTACTTC. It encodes CASSEQGAKQYF.

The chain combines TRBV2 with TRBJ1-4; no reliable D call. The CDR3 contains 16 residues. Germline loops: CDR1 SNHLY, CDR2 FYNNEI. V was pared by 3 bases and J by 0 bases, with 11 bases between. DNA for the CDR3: TGTGCCAGCAGTGACAGGAGTCAACCAACTAATGAAAAACTGTTTTTT. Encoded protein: CASSDRSQPTNEKLFF.

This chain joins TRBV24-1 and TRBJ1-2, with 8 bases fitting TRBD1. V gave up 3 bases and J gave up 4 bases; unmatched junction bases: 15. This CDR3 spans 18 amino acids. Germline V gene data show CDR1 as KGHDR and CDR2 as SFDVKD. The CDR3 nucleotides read TGTGCCACCAGTGATCCCCGGACAGGGAGCTCGGGACTCTATGGCTACACCTTC. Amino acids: CATSDPRTGSSGLYGYTF.

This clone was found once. The CDR3 DNA is TGTGCCAGCAGCCCCGGACGGGACGGTTCACCCCTCCACTTT. This sequence encodes CASSPGRDGSPLHF. V is TRBV7-9 and J is TRBJ1-6; possible D gene TRBD1, 5 bases. Trimming took off 5 bases at V and 9 bases at J, with 14 bases between the two ends. This CDR3 has 14 amino acids. The germline V gene has CDR1 SEHNR and CDR2 FQNEAQ (reference sequence).

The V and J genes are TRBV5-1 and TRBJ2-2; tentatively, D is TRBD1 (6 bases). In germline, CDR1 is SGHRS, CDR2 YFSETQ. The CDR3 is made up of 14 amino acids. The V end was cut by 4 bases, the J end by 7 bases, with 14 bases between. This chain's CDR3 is CASSTTRGGGELFF. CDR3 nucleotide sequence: TGCGCCAGCAGCACAACCAGGGGCGGCGGGGAGCTGTTTTTT.

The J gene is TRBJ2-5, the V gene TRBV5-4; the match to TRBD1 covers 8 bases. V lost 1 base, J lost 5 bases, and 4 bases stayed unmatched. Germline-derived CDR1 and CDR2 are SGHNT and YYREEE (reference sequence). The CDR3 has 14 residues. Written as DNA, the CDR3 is TGTGCCAGCAGCTTGTTATACAGGGGGGAGACCCAGTACTTC. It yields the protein CASSLLYRGETQYF.